The text below deals with one TCR beta chain. This sample was included in a study of blood T cell repertoires in COVID-19. Study at large: Spain, Italy and the United States supplied samples that represented acute and convalescent COVID-19. Sources were T cells, B-cell-depleted T cells, or PBMCs; the material itself was cDNA or gDNA.

Clones were read by immunoSEQ multiplex PCR, and TCRdb kept only the in-frame ones, dropping some. Of around 200,000 clones detected, 70% to 90% appear once; the ten largest clones hold about a fifth. The CDR3 is made up of 14 amino acids. V was clipped by 6 bases and J by 1 base; unmatched bases: 5. CDR1 and CDR2 (germline): MGHDK, SYGVNS. The V gene is TRBV25-1, the J gene TRBJ1-2; TRBD1 agrees at 7 bases. This sequence originates from a man aged 70-80 years with active or convalescent COVID-19. The sequenced sample was peripheral blood. CDR3 in DNA: TGTGCCAGCAGACTGACAGGGAATAACTATGGCTACACCTTC. This sequence encodes CASRLTGNNYGYTF.